The sequence of this T cell receptor (beta chain) was determined in a study of CXCR3-negative and CXCR3-positive naive CD8 T cells (dated by TCRdb to the late 2010s). Some background on the complete study: Around 140 million TRB reads were obtained in total, roughly 1.5 +/- 0.3 million reads per library. Diversity and physicochemical repertoire analyses were performed on about a dozen donors pooled from two independent experiments. TRBV-TRBJ cluster analysis included naive subsets from roughly 5 donors and memory cells from 3 donors. What the work shows at the level of the full study, not this receptor alone: CXCR3 expression partially decreased after cryopreservation, so most assays used freshly isolated PBMCs. Compared with CXCR3-negative naive cells, CXCR3-positive naive cells had TRB CDR3s with higher hydrophobicity (lower Kidera factor 4), lower energy, and higher strength and volume indices. Comparably high repertoire diversity was found in both naive subsets, whereas much lower repertoire diversity was found in memory CD8+ T cells. Because surface CD5, which has been linked to self-reactivity in mice, was comparable between naive subsets, TCR interaction strength was also inferred from TRB CDR3 physicochemical properties. Similar TRBV-TRBJ usage was shown by naive CXCR3-negative and CXCR3-positive cells from the same donor, whereas distinct patterns were shown by memory cells.

Sequencing took place on a NextSeq 550. The Human TCR Profiling Kit (MiLaboratory) was used to prepare UMI-labeled 5' RACE TRB cDNA libraries. The full amount of extracted RNA was used for cDNA synthesis, and the full amount of resulting cDNA was used for PCR amplification. Libraries were prepared in parallel using an identical number of PCR cycles. The authors' analysis ran thus. With a requirement of at least two reads per UMI, MIGEC and MiXCR extracted about 52,000 +/- 9,100 unique UMI-labeled TRB cDNA molecules per library. Each library averaged around 42,000 +/- 9,900 functional in-frame TRB CDR3 nucleotide clonotypes without stop codons. After downsampling to 5000 UMI-labeled TRB molecules per sample, diversity metrics such as normalized Shannon-Wiener and Chao1 were calculated in VDJtools. For the central five CDR3 residues, VDJtools calculated physicochemical properties weighted by clonotype size, namely interaction energy, strength, volume and Kidera factor 4. Reprocessed by TCRdb, the reads give a single entry per CDR3 protein sequence, without DNA. Here the V and J calls rest on TCRdb's processing, not on the authors' analysis. The table for this sample shows roughly 59,000 distinct CDR3 sequences. 0.71% of the sample goes to the ten largest clones.

For each CD8+ T cell subset, flow sorting was done in triplicate, and under 350,000 cells per subset went directly into RLT lysis buffer. To exclude memory contaminants, naive CD8+ T cells were stringently defined as CD45RO-CCR7+CD27+CD95-. Standard density gradient centrifugation was used to isolate peripheral blood mononuclear cells from buffy coats. Naive CXCR3-negative and CXCR3-positive CD8+ T cells were flow-sorted on a FACSAria III. An RNeasy Mini Kit was used to extract total RNA from the sorted cells. The CDR3 starts with the cysteine, ends with the phenylalanine, and has 14 residues. The DNA is unrecorded. CDR1 and CDR2, per the germline V gene, are MGHDK and SYGVNS. With respect to this clonotype: This receptor's antigen is unknown.

The sequenced material came from naive CXCR3+ CD8+ T cells from blood. The cell subset or site label corresponds to: CD45RO-CCR7+CD27+CD95- naive CD8+ T cells expressing CXCR3 (TNR3+). The receptor was derived from a human donor in good health. Some clones in this sample may be carry-over from other donors' samples. Rearrangement joined TRBV25-1 to TRBJ2-1. The CDR3 sequence is CASSEGSAYNEQFF.